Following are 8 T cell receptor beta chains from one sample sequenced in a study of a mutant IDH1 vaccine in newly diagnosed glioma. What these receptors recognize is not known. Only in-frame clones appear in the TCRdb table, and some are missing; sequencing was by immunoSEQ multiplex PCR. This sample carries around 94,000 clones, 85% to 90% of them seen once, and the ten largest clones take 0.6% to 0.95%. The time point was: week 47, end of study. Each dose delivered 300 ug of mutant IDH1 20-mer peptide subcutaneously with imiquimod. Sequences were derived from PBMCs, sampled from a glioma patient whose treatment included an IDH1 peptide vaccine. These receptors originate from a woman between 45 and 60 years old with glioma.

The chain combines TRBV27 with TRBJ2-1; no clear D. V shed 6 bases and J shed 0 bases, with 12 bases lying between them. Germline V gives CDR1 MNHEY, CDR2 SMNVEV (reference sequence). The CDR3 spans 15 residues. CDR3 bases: TGTGCCAGCAGACCGAGCTTTGGCTCCTACAATGAGCAGTTCTTC. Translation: CASRPSFGSYNEQFF.

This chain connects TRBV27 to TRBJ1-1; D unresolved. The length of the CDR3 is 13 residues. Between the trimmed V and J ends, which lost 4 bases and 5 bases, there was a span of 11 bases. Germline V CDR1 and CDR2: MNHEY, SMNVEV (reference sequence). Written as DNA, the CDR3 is TGTGCCAGCAGTTCCGGACCCCTTACTGAAGCTTTCTTT. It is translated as CASSSGPLTEAFF.

The CDR3 DNA reads TGTGCCAGCAGCCAGGCAAGGGCCGGGGAGCTGTTTTTT. Protein sequence: CASSQARAGELFF. The rearrangement joins TRBV14 to TRBJ2-2; no definite D call. V lost 3 bases and J lost 6, with 8 bases in between. Germline values: CDR1 SGHDN, CDR2 FVKESK. There are 13 residues in the CDR3.

For the CDR3, the DNA is TGTGCCACCAGCAGAGGGTATGGCAATCAGCCCCAGCATTTT. This encodes CATSRGYGNQPQHF. The J gene is TRBJ1-5, the V gene TRBV15; D unresolved. This CDR3 has 14 amino acids. Trimming removed 1 base from V and 2 bases from J, with 6 bases in between. Germline CDR1 LNHNV, CDR2 YYDKDF (reference sequence).

The CDR3 protein is CSVTSTGGTEAFF. CDR3 DNA: TGCAGCGTCACTAGCACAGGGGGAACTGAAGCTTTCTTT. The chain is built from TRBV29-1 and TRBJ1-1; the match to TRBD1 covers 8 bases. Trimming took 6 bases from V and 5 from J; bases not matched to a gene: 8. CDR1 SQVTM and CDR2 ANQGSEA come from the germline V gene. The length of the CDR3 is 13 residues.

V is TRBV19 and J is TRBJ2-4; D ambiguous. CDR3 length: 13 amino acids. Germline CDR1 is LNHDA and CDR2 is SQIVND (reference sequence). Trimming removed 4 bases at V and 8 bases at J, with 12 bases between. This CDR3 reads CASSTVNRDIQYF. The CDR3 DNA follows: TGTGCCAGTAGTACAGTTAATCGGGACATTCAGTACTTC.

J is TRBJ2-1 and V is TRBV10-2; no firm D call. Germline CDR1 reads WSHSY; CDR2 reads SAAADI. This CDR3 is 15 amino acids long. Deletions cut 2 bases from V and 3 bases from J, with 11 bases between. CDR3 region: CASSEGVPNYNEQFF. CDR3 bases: TGCGCCAGCAGTGAGGGCGTACCGAACTACAATGAGCAGTTCTTC.

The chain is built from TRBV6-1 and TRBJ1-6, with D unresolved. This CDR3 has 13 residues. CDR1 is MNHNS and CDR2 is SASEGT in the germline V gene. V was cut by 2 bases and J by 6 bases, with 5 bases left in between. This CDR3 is CASSERVNSPLHF. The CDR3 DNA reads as TGTGCCAGCAGTGAACGGGTTAATTCACCCCTCCACTTT.